This record looks at one T cell receptor beta chain sequence and its context. The data are from a study of cytomegalovirus exposure and HLA in healthy donors. The CDR3 extends over 15 amino acids. The germline CDR1 and CDR2 sequences are MNHEY and SVGAGI. V gave up 5 bases and J gave up 0 bases, with 14 bases separating them. Primers included in the PCR were 60 Vbeta and 13 Jbeta primers. This table comes from immunoSEQ multiplex PCR, and its TCRdb copy is limited to in-frame clones, with some not included. The sample contains approximately 40,000 clones, over 65% of which appear only once. The rearrangement uses TRBV6-5 and TRBJ2-7, with D perhaps matching TRBD2 (6 bases). The clonotype comes from a man aged 50-60 years in good health and CMV-seropositive. Sequences were obtained from PBMCs. The CDR3 bases are TGTGCCAGCAGTCGAGGCCGGGGGAGCTCCTACGAGCAGTACTTC. Translating gives CASSRGRGSSYEQYF.